The 18 T cell receptor beta chains in this list originate from one sample, sequenced in a study of T cells in Graves' hyperthyroidism and ophthalmopathy (dated by TCRdb to the late 2010s). Receptor amplification or capture employed multiplex PCR. Sequencing instrument: Illumina HiSeq 2000. TCR beta CDR3 regions were amplified from RNA transcripts. For the first round of RT-PCR on the TCR CDR3, the HTBI primer set was used together with the Qiagen OneStep RT-PCR kit. In TCRdb, the public reads were trimmed at Q25 with fastp and aligned with MiXCR, with productive beta chains retained. One record per CDR3 amino acid sequence lists the most common genes and DNA. The sample includes some 500,000 distinct CDR3 sequences, with approximately 15% observed a single time. The ten largest clones capture 15% to 20% of the sample. The sample consisted of blood. These receptors all stem from a woman between 18 and 29 years old with Graves' hyperthyroidism.

This clonotype was observed at least ten times. The rearrangement joins TRBV6-5 to TRBJ2-7; 9 bases match TRBD2. V trimming: 0 bases; J trimming: 0 bases; junction bases outside the gene matches: 6. The CDR3 sequence is 17 residues long. Per germline, CDR1 MNHEY and CDR2 SVGAGI. Here the CDR3 DNA reads TGTGCCAGCAGTTACTCGATGGTTAGCGGGAGCTCCTACGAGCAGTACTTC. Translated, it gives CASSYSMVSGSSYEQYF.

In its sample, this clonotype was seen many times. The chain combines TRBV12-3 or TRBV12-4 with TRBJ2-1, with a tentative D call TRBD2 (7 bases). The CDR3 covers 15 residues. V was clipped by 3 bases and J by 5 bases, with 14 bases between them. CDR3 in amino acids: CASSFIGGAHNEQFF. Here the CDR3 DNA reads TGTGCCAGCAGTTTTATTGGGGGGGCCCACAATGAGCAGTTCTTC.

This clonotype was seen ten or more times. The chain links TRBV11-3 to TRBJ1-2, with D tentatively TRBD1 (5 bases). V was shortened by 1 base and J by 2 bases, with 8 bases between the two germline ends. CDR1 is SGHNT and CDR2 is YENEEA in the germline V gene. This CDR3 spans 14 amino acids. CDR3 sequence: CASSLGNRNYGYTF. CDR3 bases: TGTGCCAGCAGCTTAGGGAACAGGAACTATGGCTACACCTTC.

This clonotype was seen many times. CDR3: CASTKEDRVYEQYF. For the CDR3, the DNA is TGTGCCAGCACCAAAGAGGACAGAGTCTACGAGCAGTACTTC. The chain joins TRBV13 to TRBJ2-7, with D possibly TRBD1 on 6 matching bases. The V end lost 7 bases, the J end lost 3 bases, and 16 bases lay between the germline ends. Germline V gene data show CDR1 as PRHDT and CDR2 as FYEKMQ (reference sequence). This CDR3 comprises 14 residues.

This clonotype was seen ten or more times. The V call is TRBV7-8, the J call TRBJ1-3; D call uncertain. The germline CDR1 and CDR2 sequences are SGHVS and FQNEAQ. The CDR3 has 16 residues. Trimming took 1 base from V and 0 from J, leaving 10 bases between them. As DNA, the CDR3 is TGTGCCAGCAGCTTAGTACACAAGAGCTCTGGAAACACCATATATTTT. The encoded protein is CASSLVHKSSGNTIYF. Variable domain in full (rest from reference TRBV7-8 and TRBJ1-3): GAGVSQSPRYKVAKRGQDVALRCDPISGHVSLFWYQQALGQGPEFLTYFQNEAQLDKSGLPSDRFFAERPEGSVSTLKIQRTQQEDSAVYLCASSLVHKSSGNTIYFGEGSWLTVV.

This clonotype was detected ten times or more. The chain joins TRBV19 to TRBJ2-7, with D perhaps TRBD1 or TRBD2 (5 bases each). The germline V gene encodes CDR1 LNHDA and CDR2 SQIVND (reference sequence). The CDR3 consists of 15 residues. V was shortened by 3 bases and J by 2 bases, with 14 bases between the two germline ends. The CDR3 nucleotides are TGTGCCAGTAGTATCCCCGGGACCGCCACCTACGAGCAGTACTTC. Translating gives CASSIPGTATYEQYF.

J is TRBJ2-7 and V is TRBV18; weak D call: TRBD2 (5 bases). V dropped 6 bases and J dropped 5 bases, with 17 bases sitting between them. This CDR3 comprises 14 residues. Germline CDR1 reads KGHSH; CDR2 reads LQKENI. The CDR3 reads CASSPSRAKDEQYF. The CDR3 coding sequence is TGTGCCAGCTCTCCTAGCCGGGCCAAGGACGAGCAGTACTTC.

This clonotype was detected ten times or more. The chain couples TRBV6-5 to TRBJ2-2; the D gene is possibly TRBD1 (5 bases). Trimming removed 5 bases at V and 6 bases at J, with 22 bases between. The CDR3 totals 17 residues. Germline-derived CDR1 and CDR2 are MNHEY and SVGAGI. The CDR3 nucleotides are TGTGCCAGCAGTACTCCGCCTCGGCAGGGCCGGGCCGGGGAGCTGTTTTTT. It specifies CASSTPPRQGRAGELFF.

A few counts support this clonotype. This CDR3 reads CASSGWVVFTGGLFYSNQPQHF. As DNA, the CDR3 is TGTGCCAGTAGTGGATGGGTGGTCTTCACAGGGGGACTCTTTTATAGCAATCAGCCCCAGCATTTT. This rearrangement joins TRBV19 to TRBJ1-5; 8 bases match TRBD1. Germline V gene lookup returns CDR1 LNHDA and CDR2 SQIVND (reference sequence). The CDR3 extends over 22 amino acids. V lost 5 bases to trimming and J lost 0 bases; unmatched junction nucleotides: 24.

This clonotype was detected many times. This sequence joins TRBV19 and TRBJ2-1, with no clear D. Germline CDR1 reads LNHDA; CDR2 reads SQIVND (reference sequence). V gave up 4 bases and J gave up 0 bases, with 10 bases separating them. The CDR3 has 15 amino acids. CDR3 nucleotide sequence: TGTGCCAGTAGTACTGGAGAGCCCTCCTACAATGAGCAGTTCTTC. It codes for CASSTGEPSYNEQFF.

This clonotype was counted ten times or more. The chain is built from TRBV11-1 and TRBJ2-7; 7 bases fit TRBD2. Germline CDR1 is SGHAT and CDR2 is FQDESV (reference sequence). This CDR3 region has 18 residues. V was clipped by 5 bases and J by 0 bases; unmatched bases: 16. CDR3 in amino acids: CASSPTERVAGISYEQYF. The CDR3 nucleotides read TGTGCCAGCAGCCCCACCGAGCGTGTAGCGGGTATCTCCTACGAGCAGTACTTC.

This clonotype was detected many times. The genes are TRBV9 and TRBJ1-1; no clear D. The V gene lost 3 bases and the J gene lost 0 bases, with 15 bases spanning the gap. The CDR3 is 16 amino acids. From germline, CDR1 is SGDLS and CDR2 YYNGEE. The CDR3 nucleotides are TGTGCCAGCAGCGAGTCGACGGATGAACTGAACACTGAAGCTTTCTTT. Translation gives CASSESTDELNTEAFF.

This chain links TRBV24-1 with TRBJ1-1, with TRBD1 as a possible D gene (6 bases). The germline V gene has CDR1 KGHDR and CDR2 SFDVKD. The CDR3 extends over 15 amino acids. Trimming pared 3 bases from V and 1 base from J, leaving 11 bases between. Here the CDR3 reads CATSDIQGTNTEAFF. The DNA of the CDR3 is TGTGCCACCAGTGATATCCAGGGGACGAACACTGAAGCTTTCTTT.

This chain links TRBV2 with TRBJ2-3; 7 bases are shared with TRBD1. CDR3 length equals 16 residues. Trimming at V came to 1 base and at J to 0 bases, leaving 4 bases not matched to a gene. In germline, CDR1 is SNHLY, CDR2 FYNNEI. The CDR3 region is CASSEDRQGSTDTQYF. CDR3 sequence (DNA): TGTGCCAGCAGTGAAGACAGACAGGGAAGCACAGATACGCAGTATTTT.

As for this clonotype: A much larger clone is a single base away; this may be a read error. The V call is TRBV12-5, the J call TRBJ1-6; no firm D call. This CDR3 contains 18 residues. Per germline, CDR1 LGHNT and CDR2 FRNRAP. V lost 3 bases and J lost 0, with 15 bases in between. The CDR3 DNA follows: TGTGCTAGTGGTTTCCTGGGCAAGGCGAGCTCCTATAATTCACCCCTCCACTTT. As protein: CASGFLGKASSYNSPLHF. Based on the CDR3 plus reference TRBV12-5 and TRBJ1-6, the full variable domain is DARVTQTPRHKVTEMGQEVTMRCQPILGHNTVFWYRQTMMQGLELLAYFRNRAPLDDSGMPKDRFSAEMPDATLATLKIQPSEPRDSAVYFCASGFLGKASSYNSPLHFGNGTRLTVT.

With respect to this clonotype: A read error is possible here, since a much larger clone lies one base away. V is TRBV7-8 and J is TRBJ1-2; D gene unclear. Germline loops: CDR1 SGHVS, CDR2 FQNEAQ. The CDR3 has 15 amino acids. CDR3 region: CASSLIVTDNYGHTF. CDR3 nucleotides: TGTGCCAGCAGCTTAATAGTGACGGATAACTATGGCCACACCTTC. Full variable domain (missing parts from reference TRBV7-8 and TRBJ1-2): GAGVSQSPRYKVAKRGQDVALRCDPISGHVSLFWYQQALGQGPEFLTYFQNEAQLDKSGLPSDRFFAERPEGSVSTLKIQRTQQEDSAVYLCASSLIVTDNYGHTFGSGTRLTVV.

This clonotype has ten or more counts. The CDR3 spells CASSMTRTNEQYV. DNA for the CDR3: TGTGCCAGCTCGATGACTAGAACTAACGAGCAGTACGTC. The chain carries TRBV2 and TRBJ2-7, with D perhaps TRBD2 (6 bases). This CDR3 has 13 residues. Trimming cost V 8 bases and J 5 bases, with 16 bases left between them. The germline CDR1 and CDR2 sequences are SNHLY and FYNNEI.

The chain recombines TRBV29-1 with TRBJ2-1; no reliable D call. The CDR3 loop spans 11 amino acids. Per the germline V gene, CDR1 is SQVTM and CDR2 is ANQGSEA. V lost 6 bases, J lost 6 bases, and 9 bases lay in between. The CDR3 DNA sequence: TGCAGCGTGTCGCGGAGCAATGAGCAGTTCTTC. Translation gives CSVSRSNEQFF.